This TCR beta chain was documented in a study of identical twins' blood T cells. Study conclusions and caveats: Twins shared about as many clonotypes as their cloneset sizes predicted.

Germline V CDR1 and CDR2: SQVTM, ANQGSEA. The CDR3 is made up of 12 amino acids. From the 5' RACE reads, TCRdb called clonotypes with MiXCR, one entry per CDR3 protein. The table includes 300,000 to 400,000 distinct CDR3 sequences, around 30% detected once. As for this clonotype: Its antigen is not known. The junction departs from germline at one end; a sequencing error may be responsible.

The sample comprised PBMCs. The V gene is TRBV29-1, the J gene TRBJ1-1; D uncertain. This clonotype originated in a woman aged 18 to 55 in good health. Here the CDR3 reads CSGTAWETGAFF. In DNA, the CDR3 is TGCAGCGGGACGGCTTGGGAAACTGGAGCTTTCTTT.